This entry lists 21 T cell receptor beta chains sequenced from one sample in a study of blood T cell repertoires in COVID-19. This table comes from immunoSEQ multiplex PCR, and its TCRdb copy is limited to in-frame clones, with some not included. The sample lists about 290,000 clones, over 80% occurring once. Sequencing was carried out using peripheral blood. The origin of the receptors is a woman in her forties or fifties with active or convalescent COVID-19.

In its sample, this clone was seen once. The chain has TRBV6-1 and TRBJ1-1; weak D call: TRBD1 (6 bases). Trimming took 3 bases from V and 4 from J, leaving 9 bases between them. CDR1 is MNHNS and CDR2 is SASEGT in the germline V gene. The CDR3 contains 13 residues. CDR3 coding DNA: TGTGCCAGCAGTGAGGGGGCCGGCACTGAAGCTTTCTTT. Its protein product is CASSEGAGTEAFF.

This clone was seen a single time. The chain couples TRBV5-1 to TRBJ2-2, with D possibly TRBD2 on 6 matching bases. The length of the CDR3 is 16 residues. V dropped 2 bases and J dropped 0 bases, with 11 bases sitting between them. CDR1 and CDR2 (germline): SGHRS, YFSETQ. DNA of the CDR3: TGCGCCAGCAGCTTCCTAGCGCAAGCGAACACCGGGGAGCTGTTTTTT. It is translated as CASSFLAQANTGELFF.

The gene calls are TRBV6-6 and TRBJ2-3; 11 bases agree with TRBD2. The CDR3 totals 17 residues. Trimming cost V 5 bases and J 1 base; bases outside gene matches: 8. Germline V CDR1 and CDR2: MNHNY, SVGAGI (reference sequence). For the CDR3, the DNA is TGTGCCAGCAGTCAACCCCGACTAGCGGGACGCACAGATACGCAGTATTTT. Protein product: CASSQPRLAGRTDTQYF.

The sample holds many counts of this clone. This chain links TRBV3-1 (or the pseudogene TRBV3-2) with TRBJ2-7; 7 positions agree with TRBD2. Trimming took 0 bases from V and 0 from J; bases not matched to a gene: 5. Germline V CDR1 and CDR2: LGHDT, YNNKEL (reference sequence). CDR3 size: 16 residues. In DNA form, the CDR3 reads TGTGCCAGCAGCCAAGATAGCGGGTTCAGCTCCTACGAGCAGTACTTC. Translating gives CASSQDSGFSSYEQYF.

Concerning this clone: Its ends do not fully match the called genes, so a read error is possible. The chain combines TRBV3-1 (or the pseudogene TRBV3-2) with TRBJ1-4, with a weak D call TRBD1 (5 bases). The CDR3 is made up of 16 amino acids. The V gene's germline CDR1 is LGHDT and CDR2 YNNKEL (reference sequence). The CDR3 nucleotides are TGTGCCAGCAGCCAAAGGGACTCATCAACTAATAAAAAACTGTTTTTT. Protein product: CASSQRDSSTNKKLFF.

The chain recombines TRBV7-8 with TRBJ2-1, with D possibly TRBD2 on 5 matching bases. Germline CDR1 SGHVS, CDR2 FQNEAQ. This CDR3 has 17 residues. Trimming took off 5 bases at V and 0 bases at J, with 17 bases between the two ends. The CDR3 reads CASSARRGRSSYNEQFF. The CDR3 bases are TGTGCCAGCAGCGCCCGACGAGGGCGTAGCTCCTACAATGAGCAGTTCTTC.

This clone was observed once. This chain connects TRBV7-2 to TRBJ2-1; D is unresolved. V was clipped by 1 base and J by 0 bases, with 7 bases between them. This CDR3 spans 15 amino acids. The germline V gene encodes CDR1 SGHTA and CDR2 FQGNSA. CDR3 protein: CASSLGLNSYNEQFF. Written as DNA, the CDR3 is TGTGCCAGCAGCTTAGGTCTAAACTCCTACAATGAGCAGTTCTTC.

The chain links TRBV4-1 to TRBJ2-7; TRBD1 agrees at 9 bases. Germline CDR1 MGHRA, CDR2 YSYEKL. This CDR3 is built from 15 residues. V shed 0 bases, J shed 4 bases, and the junction held 4 bases outside the gene matches. CDR3 residues: CASSQEGTGRYEQYF. The CDR3 bases are TGCGCCAGCAGCCAAGAGGGGACAGGGAGATACGAGCAGTACTTC.

The chain couples TRBV9 to TRBJ2-1; D gene unclear. CDR1 and CDR2 from the germline V gene are SGDLS and YYNGEE. V was cut by 0 bases and J by 3 bases, with 10 bases left in between. The CDR3 length is 15 residues. CDR3 bases: TGTGCCAGCAGCGTAGACACGGGTTTCTACAATGAGCAGTTCTTC. This sequence encodes CASSVDTGFYNEQFF.

The chain uses TRBV2 and TRBJ2-7; 9 bases line up with TRBD2. This CDR3 contains 13 residues. Germline CDR1 is SNHLY and CDR2 is FYNNEI. V trimming: 6 bases; J trimming: 7 bases; junction bases outside the gene matches: 7. This CDR3 reads CASRAAGGGEQYF. CDR3 bases: TGTGCCAGCAGAGCAGCGGGAGGAGGTGAGCAGTACTTC.

The chain uses TRBV2 and TRBJ2-7; the D is unclear. Germline V gives CDR1 SNHLY, CDR2 FYNNEI. The CDR3 extends over 11 amino acids. Trimming removed 7 bases at V and 0 bases at J, with 4 bases between. Here the CDR3 DNA reads TGTGCCAGCACAATCTCCTACGAGCAGTACTTC. Residues: CASTISYEQYF.

The chain carries TRBV6-5 and TRBJ1-2; TRBD1 is a possible D gene (6 bases). Germline CDR1 reads MNHEY; CDR2 reads SVGAGI. Trimming shortened V by 4 bases and J by 5 bases, and 20 bases separated the two germline ends. There are 16 residues in the CDR3. The CDR3 protein is CASSSDRRNALYGYTF. The DNA of the CDR3 is TGTGCCAGCAGTTCCGACAGGAGAAATGCCTTGTATGGCTACACCTTC.

This clone appeared a few times. The chain uses TRBV29-1 and TRBJ2-7, with D tentatively TRBD1 (5 bases). The germline gives CDR1 SQVTM, CDR2 ANQGSEA. This CDR3 region has 13 residues. V lost 2 bases, J lost 2 bases, and 10 bases lay in between. The CDR3 sequence is CSVEMDTAYEQYF. The CDR3 nucleotides read TGCAGCGTTGAAATGGACACCGCCTACGAGCAGTACTTC.

The rearrangement links TRBV19 to TRBJ1-2, with no clear D. The CDR3 has 12 amino acids. Germline V gene lookup returns CDR1 LNHDA and CDR2 SQIVND (reference sequence). Trimming took off 5 bases at V and 8 bases at J, with 12 bases between the two ends. The CDR3 spells CASSDGALGYTF. Here the CDR3 DNA reads TGTGCCAGTAGTGACGGAGCCCTGGGCTACACCTTC.

The gene calls are TRBV6-1 and TRBJ2-1, with 14 nucleotides matching TRBD2. This CDR3 comprises 17 residues. With 4 bases clipped from V and 5 bases from J, the junction kept 7 bases outside the gene matches. Germline values: CDR1 MNHNS, CDR2 SASEGT. The CDR3 sequence is CASSATSGRVLNNEQFF. Written as DNA, the CDR3 is TGTGCCAGCAGTGCGACTAGCGGGAGGGTCCTAAACAATGAGCAGTTCTTC.

V usage is TRBV18 and J usage is TRBJ2-2, with D possibly TRBD2 on 7 matching bases. The CDR3 has 14 residues. V lost 4 bases and J lost 4, with 10 bases in between. Germline loops: CDR1 KGHSH, CDR2 LQKENI. The CDR3 region is CASSQGGGTGELFF. The CDR3 nucleotides are TGTGCCAGCTCACAAGGGGGGGGCACCGGGGAGCTGTTTTTT.

The count of this clone is one. The chain recombines TRBV29-1 with TRBJ2-5; 7 bases align to TRBD2. The V gene end was trimmed by 3 bases and the J gene end by 4 bases; junction bases not matched to a gene: 8. Germline CDR1 SQVTM, CDR2 ANQGSEA. This CDR3 comprises 14 residues. The CDR3, as DNA: TGCAGCGTTGAGTTTCGCAGGGAGGGAGAGACCCAGTACTTC. Its translation: CSVEFRREGETQYF.

The V call is TRBV7-9, the J call TRBJ1-3; D is possibly TRBD1 (6 bases). Trimming left V 2 bases short and J 1 base short, with 15 bases between. Germline V lookup: CDR1 SEHNR, CDR2 FQNEAQ (reference sequence). This CDR3 region has 17 residues. The CDR3 is CASSLLVDSWSGNTIYF. The CDR3 nucleotides are TGTGCCAGCAGCTTACTAGTGGACAGTTGGTCTGGAAACACCATATATTTT.

This clone was found once. V and J are TRBV27 and TRBJ2-3; 7 nucleotides match TRBD2. V gave up 3 bases and J gave up 0 bases; unmatched junction bases: 6. Per germline, CDR1 MNHEY and CDR2 SMNVEV (reference sequence). The CDR3 is 16 residues long. CDR3 protein: CASSFAGVSSTDTQYF. The CDR3 DNA reads as TGTGCCAGCAGTTTTGCGGGGGTTTCTAGCACAGATACGCAGTATTTT.

The rearrangement links TRBV7-2 to TRBJ2-2; a possible D gene is TRBD2 (5 bases). The CDR3 is 14 residues long. Trimming pared 6 bases from V and 3 bases from J, leaving 11 bases between. The germline V gene encodes CDR1 SGHTA and CDR2 FQGNSA. The CDR3 DNA follows: TGTGCCAGCAGACCAGCGGTCCACACCGGGGAGCTGTTTTTT. Protein product: CASRPAVHTGELFF.

A single count supports this clone. The chain recombines TRBV2 with TRBJ1-2; TRBD1 agrees at 9 bases. Trimming at V came to 6 bases and at J to 3 bases, leaving 8 bases not matched to a gene. The germline V gene has CDR1 SNHLY and CDR2 FYNNEI. The CDR3 has 15 residues. CDR3 bases: TGTGCCAGCAGCTCACAGGGGGCCCGAGACTATGGCTACACCTTC. It is translated as CASSSQGARDYGYTF.